Listed here is a single T cell receptor beta chain. Assay: immunoSEQ multiplex PCR; the TCRdb copy retains only in-frame clones and omits some. The sample has about 59,000 clones, approximately 94% seen once. The data are from a study of OX40 agonist ivuxolimab in advanced cancers. Germline CDR1 and CDR2: SEHNR and FQNEAQ (reference sequence). The CDR3 sequence is 16 residues long. J lost 5 bases, V lost 3 bases, and 8 bases had no gene match. The TCR originated in an adult with an advanced solid tumor such as melanoma, head and neck, liver or kidney cancer. This chain joins TRBV7-9 and TRBJ2-5, with TRBD2 matching 11 bases. The sample in question was CD4+ or CD8+ T cells sorted from blood, obtained in a trial of the OX40 agonist ivuxolimab. The CDR3 DNA reads as TGTGCCAGCAGCTTGCTTAGCGGGAGGGCCGGGGAGACCCAGTACTTC. Amino acid sequence: CASSLLSGRAGETQYF.